The entry below gives a single TCR beta chain sequence along with its context. Germline V gene data show CDR1 as LNHDA and CDR2 as SQIVND (reference sequence). The CDR3 is made up of 14 amino acids. J lost 1 base, V lost 7 bases, and 4 bases had no gene match. These data come from a study of PD-L1 blockade in urothelial cancer. The data were produced by immunoSEQ multiplex PCR, yet TCRdb's version contains in-frame clones alone and is incomplete. The sample yields roughly 42,000 clones, about four fifths seen once. The chain recombines TRBV19 with TRBJ1-1, with 9 bases that match TRBD1. The TCR comes from a man in his sixties or seventies with urothelial cancer. The specimen was PBMCs, collected around atezolizumab (anti-PD-L1) treatment. In nucleotides, the CDR3 is TGTGCCAGTACCCTGGGACAGGGGAACACTGAAGCTTTCTTT. Its translation: CASTLGQGNTEAFF.